These 8 T cell receptor beta chains came from one sample sequenced in a study of cytomegalovirus exposure and HLA in healthy donors. This PCR relied on a set of 60 Vbeta primers and 13 Jbeta primers. Using immunoSEQ multiplex PCR, the repertoire was profiled, and TCRdb retains in-frame clones only, with some absent. The repertoire includes 200,000 or so clones, about four fifths of them detected once, and around 6% sits in the top ten. Sequenced: PBMCs. Every receptor here comes from a woman aged 25 to 39 in good health and CMV-seropositive.

V is TRBV5-1 and J is TRBJ2-1, with D possibly TRBD2 on 5 matching bases. Germline V gives CDR1 SGHRS, CDR2 YFSETQ. Trimming pared 0 bases from V and 2 bases from J, leaving 9 bases between. The length of the CDR3 is 15 residues. The CDR3 bases are TGCGCCAGCAGCTTGGTGGGAGCGGCCTACAATGAGCAGTTCTTC. As protein: CASSLVGAAYNEQFF.

This clone occurred many times. The chain joins TRBV20-1 to TRBJ2-5; D is unclear. The V end lost 7 bases, the J end lost 3 bases, and 6 bases lay between the germline ends. CDR1 is DFQATT and CDR2 is SNEGSKA in the germline V gene (reference sequence). The CDR3 sequence is 10 residues long. CDR3 sequence: CSEHEETQYF. For the CDR3, the DNA is TGCAGTGAACATGAAGAGACCCAGTACTTC.

The chain recombines TRBV25-1 with TRBJ1-1; 7 bases line up with TRBD1. CDR1 is MGHDK and CDR2 is SYGVNS in the germline V gene. The length of the CDR3 is 11 residues. With 10 bases clipped from V and 5 bases from J, the junction kept 4 bases outside the gene matches. The CDR3 coding sequence is TGTGCCACCAGCAGGGGGACTGAAGCTTTCTTT. It translates to CATSRGTEAFF.

This clone was counted a single time. J is TRBJ2-2 and V is TRBV9; 9 bases fit TRBD1. Germline CDR1 reads SGDLS; CDR2 reads YYNGEE. This CDR3 is built from 16 residues. With V trimmed by 3 bases and J by 3 bases, 6 bases remained unmatched. The CDR3 reads CASSGYRGPDTGELFF. CDR3 sequence (DNA): TGTGCCAGCAGCGGATACAGGGGGCCGGACACCGGGGAGCTGTTTTTT.

The CDR3: CSVGGTENTEAFF. The CDR3 DNA reads TGCAGCGTTGGGGGGACAGAAAACACTGAAGCTTTCTTT. This chain joins TRBV29-1 and TRBJ1-1, with 7 bases fitting TRBD1. The germline V gene encodes CDR1 SQVTM and CDR2 ANQGSEA. The CDR3 has 13 residues. With 4 bases clipped from V and 2 bases from J, the junction kept 4 bases outside the gene matches.

This chain uses TRBV6-1 with TRBJ2-3, with D unclear. V lost 10 bases and J lost 6, with 14 bases in between. Germline CDR1 and CDR2: MNHNS and SASEGT. The CDR3 length is 12 residues. In DNA, the CDR3 is TGTGCCACCCTGAAGCCCCCGGATACGCAGTATTTT. It translates to CATLKPPDTQYF.

The V call is TRBV28, the J call TRBJ2-7; 7 nucleotides match TRBD2. V lost 8 bases and J lost 1; bases outside the gene matches: 11. The CDR3 totals 15 residues. Germline V gene data show CDR1 as MDHEN and CDR2 as SYDVKM. The CDR3 loop is CASLSGTWESYEQYF. The CDR3 nucleotides are TGTGCCAGCCTCAGCGGGACGTGGGAATCCTACGAGCAGTACTTC.

In this sample, this clone turned up a few times. The chain has TRBV6-6 and TRBJ1-3, with 7 bases matching TRBD1. This CDR3 spans 16 amino acids. CDR1 is MNHNY, CDR2 SVGAGI, per germline (reference sequence). The CDR3 protein is CAGTDGLGGAGNTIYF. The CDR3 nucleotides are TGTGCGGGGACAGACGGATTAGGTGGGGCTGGAAACACCATATATTTT.